Presented here are 5 T cell receptor beta chains from one specimen sequenced in a study of blood T cell repertoires in COVID-19. TCRdb keeps only in-frame clones here, not all; method: immunoSEQ multiplex PCR. This sample carries some 220,000 clones, 70% to 90% of them seen once, and the ten largest clones take 3.1%. What was sequenced was PBMCs or T cells enriched from blood (not recorded which). The receptors here all came from a woman in her forties or fifties in a cohort exposed to, infected with or recovered from COVID-19 (not recorded which).

The J gene is TRBJ1-4, the V gene TRBV4-1; 7 bases are shared with TRBD1. V dropped 10 bases and J dropped 6; count of bases not matched to a gene: 8. This CDR3 has 13 amino acids. CDR1 and CDR2 (germline): MGHRA, YSYEKL. CDR3 DNA: TGCGCCATACAGGACAGGAGGGATGAAAAACTGTTTTTT. Translation gives CAIQDRRDEKLFF.

This chain joins TRBV2 and TRBJ1-2; the match to TRBD1 covers 11 bases. CDR1 is SNHLY and CDR2 is FYNNEI in the germline V gene. Trimming took 6 bases from V and 6 from J; bases not matched to a gene: 3. The CDR3 runs 13 residues. CDR3 coding DNA: TGTGCCAGCAGGGACAGGGGGCCAAATGGCTACACCTTC. Translated, it gives CASRDRGPNGYTF.

The chain couples TRBV24-1 to TRBJ1-2; D is undetermined. The V gene lost 4 bases and the J gene lost 8 bases, with 10 bases spanning the gap. The germline V gene has CDR1 KGHDR and CDR2 SFDVKD. The CDR3 extends over 12 amino acids. For the CDR3, the DNA is TGTGCCACCAGTGACCTCAGGTGGGGCTACACCTTC. This translates into CATSDLRWGYTF.

The chain recombines TRBV29-1 with TRBJ1-1; D gene unclear. Germline values: CDR1 SQVTM, CDR2 ANQGSEA. This CDR3 has 13 amino acids. The ends were cut back, 7 bases at V and 1 base at J, with 13 bases in the middle. Here the CDR3 DNA reads TGCAGCGCTTCAGAGGGTACGAACACTGAAGCTTTCTTT. Residues: CSASEGTNTEAFF. The entire variable domain, with the rest obtained from reference TRBV29-1 and TRBJ1-1, is as follows: SAVISQKPSRDICQRGTSLTIQCQVDSQVTMMFWYRQQPGQSLTLIATANQGSEATYESGFVIDKFPISRPNLTFSTLTVSNMSPEDSSIYLCSASEGTNTEAFFGQGTRLTVV.

This clone appeared once. The J gene is TRBJ2-3, the V gene TRBV29-1; 10 bases are a match to TRBD1. CDR1 and CDR2 from the germline V gene are SQVTM and ANQGSEA. This CDR3 is built from 16 residues. V shed 7 bases, J shed 4 bases, and the junction held 14 bases outside the gene matches. CDR3 in amino acids: CSAQATGQGFSDTQYF. The CDR3 coding sequence is TGCAGCGCGCAAGCGACGGGACAGGGGTTTTCAGATACGCAGTATTTT.